Shown below are 30 T cell receptor beta chains from a single sample sequenced in a study of T cell responses to AZD1222 COVID-19 vaccine. The repertoire was sequenced with immunoSEQ multiplex PCR; TCRdb's copy has only in-frame clones and lacks some. The sample consists of about 170,000 clones, 92% of them appearing once. Sequenced material: peripheral blood, taken on day 0 of AZD1222 vaccination. The origin of the receptors is an adult in good health.

The CDR3 loop is CASSPGTGYNEQFF. The CDR3 bases are TGTGCCAGCTCACCCGGGACAGGATACAATGAGCAGTTCTTC. This chain connects TRBV18 to TRBJ2-1; 8 bases agree with TRBD1. The CDR3 runs 14 residues. The trim removed 3 bases at V and 4 bases at J, leaving 2 bases unmatched. Germline CDR1 KGHSH, CDR2 LQKENI.

The chain links TRBV7-2 to TRBJ2-7; the match to TRBD1 covers 9 bases. V lost 2 bases to trimming and J lost 0 bases; unmatched junction nucleotides: 5. Germline V lookup: CDR1 SGHTA, CDR2 FQGNSA. The CDR3 is 16 amino acids. The CDR3 DNA reads TGTGCCAGCAGCTTAATGGGACAGGGCCTCTCCTACGAGCAGTACTTC. This codes for CASSLMGQGLSYEQYF.

In DNA, the CDR3 is TGTGCCAGCAGCTTCGGGGACAAGCGGACCGGGGAGCTGTTTTTT. Its protein product is CASSFGDKRTGELFF. The rearrangement uses TRBV7-8 and TRBJ2-2; a weak D match, TRBD1 (6 bases). The CDR3 extends over 15 amino acids. CDR1 and CDR2 from the germline V gene are SGHVS and FQNEAQ. V was trimmed by 3 bases and J by 5 bases, leaving 13 bases between them.

The J gene is TRBJ1-2, the V gene TRBV4-3; perhaps TRBD1 as D (5 bases). Germline CDR1 and CDR2: LGHNA and YSLEER. V gave up 0 bases and J gave up 8 bases, with 19 bases separating them. This CDR3 comprises 16 residues. This chain's CDR3 is CASSQDGGGQTLGYTF. The CDR3 DNA reads as TGCGCCAGCAGCCAAGATGGGGGGGGTCAAACGTTGGGCTACACCTTC.

This rearrangement joins TRBV18 to TRBJ1-6; no reliable D call. The germline gives CDR1 KGHSH, CDR2 LQKENI. The V end was cut by 3 bases, the J end by 7 bases, with 13 bases between. The CDR3 has 15 residues. The CDR3 DNA is TGTGCCAGCTCACCTAAGGGAAAGGGAAATTCACCCCTCCACTTT. This codes for CASSPKGKGNSPLHF.

This clone appeared a single time. CDR3 amino acids: CASSLKGTGGTGTDTQYF. CDR3 nucleotides: TGTGCCAGCAGCTTGAAGGGGACAGGGGGAACGGGGACAGATACGCAGTATTTT. The chain carries TRBV5-5 and TRBJ2-3; 11 bases map to TRBD1. CDR1 is SGHKS and CDR2 is YYEKEE in the germline V gene (reference sequence). The CDR3 has 18 residues. V dropped 1 base and J dropped 3; count of bases not matched to a gene: 10.

CDR3 sequence: CASSETAGGKLEQFF. The CDR3 DNA reads TGTGCCAGCAGTGAAACGGCCGGGGGGAAGTTGGAGCAGTTCTTC. V usage is TRBV6-1 and J usage is TRBJ2-1; 7 positions match TRBD2. The CDR3 is 15 residues long. V gave up 2 bases and J gave up 10 bases; unmatched junction bases: 11. Germline V gives CDR1 MNHNS, CDR2 SASEGT.

This chain links TRBV6-5 with TRBJ1-1; no clear D gene. The germline V gene has CDR1 MNHEY and CDR2 SVGAGI. The CDR3 consists of 16 residues. V lost 4 bases and J lost 5, with 20 bases in between. CDR3 amino acids: CASSLGGTRMGTEAFF. The CDR3, as DNA: TGTGCCAGCAGTTTAGGCGGTACAAGGATGGGAACTGAAGCTTTCTTT.

The chain carries TRBV7-9 and TRBJ1-2, with a weak D call TRBD1 (6 bases). V lost 2 bases, J lost 6 bases, and 22 bases lay in between. This CDR3 spans 17 amino acids. From germline, CDR1 is SEHNR and CDR2 FQNEAQ (reference sequence). DNA of the CDR3: TGTGCCAGCAGCTTAAAGGGGCCACGGGAGACAGGACATGGCTACACCTTC. Translated: CASSLKGPRETGHGYTF.

The rearrangement joins TRBV24-1 to TRBJ1-1, with a possible D match to TRBD1 (5 bases). V was pared by 2 bases and J by 7 bases, with 13 bases between. CDR1 is KGHDR and CDR2 is SFDVKD in the germline V gene. The CDR3 is 14 amino acids. CDR3 amino acids: CATSDWQGSYEAFF. The CDR3 bases are TGTGCCACCAGTGATTGGCAGGGTAGCTATGAAGCTTTCTTT.

V and J are TRBV7-2 and TRBJ2-5, with TRBD2 matching 12 bases. The V gene end was trimmed by 3 bases and the J gene end by 2 bases; junction bases not matched to a gene: 4. This CDR3 comprises 16 residues. Germline V gene data show CDR1 as SGHTA and CDR2 as FQGNSA. DNA of the CDR3: TGTGCCAGCAGCTTGATGACTAGCGGGGGACAAGAGACCCAGTACTTC. This translates into CASSLMTSGGQETQYF.

The chain joins TRBV18 to TRBJ1-2, with D possibly TRBD1 on 5 matching bases. V shed 2 bases and J shed 8 bases, with 21 bases lying between them. The CDR3 runs to 16 residues. Germline CDR1 is KGHSH and CDR2 is LQKENI. The CDR3 loop is CASSPTDSPGVGGYTF. The DNA of the CDR3 is TGTGCCAGCTCACCAACCGACAGCCCAGGTGTGGGAGGCTACACCTTC.

This chain links TRBV6-5 with TRBJ2-3; D remains ambiguous. Germline CDR1 reads MNHEY; CDR2 reads SVGAGI. Trimming stripped 2 bases from V and 5 bases from J, with 5 bases between. The CDR3 runs to 12 residues. CDR3 nucleotide sequence: TGTGCCAGCAGTTACAGGGTAGATACGCAGTATTTT. Translating it yields CASSYRVDTQYF.

The CDR3 bases are TGTGCCAGCAGTTTATACGAGCAGTACTTC. Its translation: CASSLYEQYF. The chain is built from TRBV12-3 or TRBV12-4 and TRBJ2-7, with unresolved D. CDR3 length equals 10 residues. V lost 2 bases to trimming and J lost 4 bases, with 0 bases between them.

The chain joins TRBV7-6 to TRBJ2-2, with 10 bases lining up with TRBD2. This CDR3 has 17 residues. The V gene's germline CDR1 is SGHVS and CDR2 FNYEAQ. The trim removed 5 bases at V and 2 bases at J, leaving 8 bases unmatched. The CDR3 loop is CASSPHPSGGNTGELFF. The CDR3 coding sequence is TGTGCCAGCAGCCCTCACCCTAGCGGGGGTAACACCGGGGAGCTGTTTTTT.

This chain connects TRBV6-5 to TRBJ1-5; D call uncertain. The V end was cut by 0 bases, the J end by 4 bases, with 10 bases between. Per germline, CDR1 MNHEY and CDR2 SVGAGI. This CDR3 region has 15 residues. Written as DNA, the CDR3 is TGTGCCAGCAGTTACTCAGTTGGGTGGAATCAGCCCCAGCATTTT. Protein sequence: CASSYSVGWNQPQHF.

The chain combines TRBV7-6 with TRBJ2-7; 7 bases align to TRBD1. The J segment lost 3 bases and the V segment lost 4 bases, leaving 9 bases of the junction unmatched. This CDR3 spans 15 amino acids. Germline lookup yields CDR1 SGHVS and CDR2 FNYEAQ. CDR3 nucleotides: TGTGCCAGCAGCTGGTCAACAGGGGCACTCTACGAGCAGTACTTC. Protein sequence: CASSWSTGALYEQYF.

This clone appeared once. The chain combines TRBV2 with TRBJ1-5; 9 positions agree with TRBD1. The CDR3 totals 14 residues. Germline V gene data show CDR1 as SNHLY and CDR2 as FYNNEI. The trim removed 6 bases at V and 4 bases at J, leaving 4 bases unmatched. CDR3 loop: CASRTGGANQPQHF. The CDR3 region has the DNA TGTGCCAGCAGAACAGGGGGCGCAAATCAGCCCCAGCATTTT.

This clone is a singleton in its sample. This rearrangement joins TRBV18 to TRBJ2-7; D ambiguous. Germline V gene sequence: CDR1 KGHSH, CDR2 LQKENI. Trimming took off 3 bases at V and 4 bases at J, with 19 bases between the two ends. This CDR3 contains 16 residues. CDR3 in DNA: TGTGCCAGCTCACCCCTGAAGATGCCCGGAGATTACGAGCAGTACTTC. Amino acid sequence: CASSPLKMPGDYEQYF.

The V call is TRBV20-1, the J call TRBJ1-2; D gene ambiguous. Deletions cut 7 bases from V and 6 bases from J, with 12 bases between. CDR3 length equals 11 residues. Germline CDR1 is DFQATT and CDR2 is SNEGSKA (reference sequence). The CDR3 region has the DNA TGCAGTGGTCAGGCGACCCATGGCTACACCTTC. Protein sequence: CSGQATHGYTF.

The chain links TRBV30 to TRBJ1-6; the match to TRBD1 covers 7 bases. The V gene end was trimmed by 3 bases and the J gene end by 9 bases; junction bases not matched to a gene: 17. This CDR3 has 17 amino acids. Germline CDR1 is GTSNPN and CDR2 is SVGIG (reference sequence). In DNA form, the CDR3 reads TGTGCCTGGAGCACACGTGGGACAGTCCGCGTTGGTTCACCCCTCCACTTT. Translating it yields CAWSTRGTVRVGSPLHF.

V is TRBV5-8 and J is TRBJ1-4; 9 bases agree with TRBD1. CDR1 and CDR2 (germline): SGHTS, YDEGEE. V lost 3 bases, J lost 8 bases, and 11 bases stayed unmatched. The CDR3 spans 16 residues. For the CDR3, the DNA is TGTGCCAGCAGCTCCGGGACAGGGTCTAAATTGGAAAAACTGTTTTTT. Translating it yields CASSSGTGSKLEKLFF.

J is TRBJ2-3 and V is TRBV5-1; 13 bases match TRBD2. This CDR3 has 16 amino acids. Germline lookup yields CDR1 SGHRS and CDR2 YFSETQ. The V gene end was trimmed by 4 bases and the J gene end by 1 base; junction bases not matched to a gene: 3. The CDR3 nucleotides read TGCGCCAGCAGCCCGGGACTAGCGGGGCGCACAGATACGCAGTATTTT. It yields the protein CASSPGLAGRTDTQYF.

Comment on this clone: One end of the junction is discordant with germline, which a read error may explain. The rearrangement joins TRBV6-1 to TRBJ1-1, with TRBD1 as a possible D gene (5 bases). The CDR3 is made up of 16 amino acids. CDR1 is MNHNS, CDR2 SASEGT, per germline. DNA of the CDR3: TGTGCCAGCAGTGAAAGGGATGGAAACCCATCGGGGGGGTTTCTCTTT. Encoded protein: CASSERDGNPSGGFLF.

This rearrangement joins TRBV27 to TRBJ1-5; D gene ambiguous. The CDR3 consists of 14 residues. Germline assignment: CDR1 MNHEY and CDR2 SMNVEV (reference sequence). V was shortened by 3 bases and J by 3 bases, with 9 bases between the two germline ends. CDR3 in DNA: TGTGCCAGCAGTTTTTTGGGGTACAATCAGCCCCAGCATTTT. It is translated as CASSFLGYNQPQHF.

The V call is TRBV3-1 (or the pseudogene TRBV3-2), the J call TRBJ1-1; D gene uncertain. The CDR3 is 13 residues long. Trimming cost V 4 bases and J 0 bases, with 6 bases left between them. CDR1 and CDR2 from the germline V gene are LGHDT and YNNKEL (reference sequence). CDR3 DNA: TGTGCCAGCAGCCTTGACATGAACACTGAAGCTTTCTTT. Translation: CASSLDMNTEAFF.

This chain links TRBV10-1 with TRBJ1-1; 8 bases align to TRBD1. The V gene end was trimmed by 2 bases and the J gene end by 5 bases; junction bases not matched to a gene: 4. Germline lookup yields CDR1 WNHNN and CDR2 SYGVQD (reference sequence). The CDR3 length is 14 residues. CDR3 protein: CASSETGGRTEAFF. CDR3 coding DNA: TGCGCCAGCAGTGAGACAGGGGGAAGGACTGAAGCTTTCTTT.

The chain joins TRBV18 to TRBJ1-1; no reliable D call. The CDR3 length is 15 residues. Germline lookup yields CDR1 KGHSH and CDR2 LQKENI. V lost 3 bases and J lost 1, with 12 bases in between. The CDR3 DNA follows: TGTGCCAGCTCACCGACCCTGGACCCGAACACTGAAGCTTTCTTT. The encoded protein is CASSPTLDPNTEAFF.

By its share, this clone is medium-sized. J is TRBJ2-7 and V is TRBV14, with D tentatively TRBD1 or TRBD2 (5 bases each). Germline V gene sequence: CDR1 SGHDN, CDR2 FVKESK. CDR3 length: 15 amino acids. Trimming stripped 3 bases from V and 5 bases from J, with 17 bases between. As DNA, the CDR3 is TGTGCCAGCAGCCAGAGTGAGGGGAGTGGGAACGAGCAGTACTTC. This encodes CASSQSEGSGNEQYF.

This clone was seen just once. The chain employs TRBV9 and TRBJ2-3; 7 bases align to TRBD2. Looked up from germline, CDR1 is SGDLS and CDR2 is YYNGEE. This CDR3 comprises 14 residues. J gave up 1 base and V 3 bases, and 2 bases lay outside the gene matches. The CDR3 region has the DNA TGTGCCAGCAGCGAGCGGGACCGCACAGATACGCAGTATTTT. Amino acid sequence: CASSERDRTDTQYF.